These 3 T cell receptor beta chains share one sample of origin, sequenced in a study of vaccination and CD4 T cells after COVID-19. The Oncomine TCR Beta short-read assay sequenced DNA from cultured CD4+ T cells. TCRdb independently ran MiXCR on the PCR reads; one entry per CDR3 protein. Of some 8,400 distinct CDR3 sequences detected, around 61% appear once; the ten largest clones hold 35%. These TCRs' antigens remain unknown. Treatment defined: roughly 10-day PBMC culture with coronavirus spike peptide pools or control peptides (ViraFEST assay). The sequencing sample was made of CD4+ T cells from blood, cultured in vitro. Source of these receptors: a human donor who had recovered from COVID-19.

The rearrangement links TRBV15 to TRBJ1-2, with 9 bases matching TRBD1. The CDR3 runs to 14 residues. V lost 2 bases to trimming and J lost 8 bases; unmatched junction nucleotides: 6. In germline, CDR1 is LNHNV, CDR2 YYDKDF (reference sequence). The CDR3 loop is CATSRTRQGGGYTF. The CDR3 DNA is TGTGCCACCAGCAGAACAAGACAGGGGGGAGGCTACACCTTC.

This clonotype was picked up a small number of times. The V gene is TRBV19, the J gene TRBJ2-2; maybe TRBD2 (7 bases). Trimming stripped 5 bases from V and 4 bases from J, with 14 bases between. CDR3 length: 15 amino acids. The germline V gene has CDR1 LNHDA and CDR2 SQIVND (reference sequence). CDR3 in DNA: TGTGCCAGTAGTGCCGGGGGGACACCCACCGGGGAGCTGTTTTTT. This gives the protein CASSAGGTPTGELFF.

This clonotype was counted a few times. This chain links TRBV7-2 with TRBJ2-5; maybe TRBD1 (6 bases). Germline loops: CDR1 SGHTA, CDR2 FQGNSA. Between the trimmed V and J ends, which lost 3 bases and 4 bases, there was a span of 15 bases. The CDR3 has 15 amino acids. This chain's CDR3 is CASSFSGAISETQYF. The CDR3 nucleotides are TGTGCCAGCAGCTTCTCAGGGGCAATTTCAGAGACCCAGTACTTC.